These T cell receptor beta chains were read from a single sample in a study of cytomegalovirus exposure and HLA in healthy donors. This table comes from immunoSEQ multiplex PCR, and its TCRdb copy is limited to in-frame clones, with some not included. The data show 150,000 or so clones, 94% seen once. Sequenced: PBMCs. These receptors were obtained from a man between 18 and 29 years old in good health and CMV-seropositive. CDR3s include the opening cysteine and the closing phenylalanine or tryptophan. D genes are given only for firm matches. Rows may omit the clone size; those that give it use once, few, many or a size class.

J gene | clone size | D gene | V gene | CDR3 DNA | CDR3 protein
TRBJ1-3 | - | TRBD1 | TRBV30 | TGTGCCTGGAGTGCAGGGGGCGCTTCCGGAAACACCATATATTTT | CAWSAGGASGNTIYF
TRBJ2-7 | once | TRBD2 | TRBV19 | TGTGCCAGTAGTGGAGGACTAGCAGGCTACGAGCAGTACTTC | CASSGGLAGYEQYF
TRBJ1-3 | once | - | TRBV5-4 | TGTCACACATTCACCATATATTTT | CHTFTIYF
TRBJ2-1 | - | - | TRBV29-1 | TGCAGCGTTGAAGATCGTGTCTCACAGAGGTTCTTC | CSVEDRVSQRFF
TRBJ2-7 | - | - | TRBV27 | TGTGCCAGCAGGGAGGGACCGGGACTCGCGCCTGAGCAGTACTTC | CASREGPGLAPEQYF
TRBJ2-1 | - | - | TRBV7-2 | TGTGCCAGCAGCCTCCAACCCCAGGGAACCTCCTACAATGAGCAGTTCTTC | CASSLQPQGTSYNEQFF
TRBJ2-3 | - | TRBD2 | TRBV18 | TGTGCCAGCTCACCTAATAGCGGGGCTAGCACAGATACGCAGTATTTT | CASSPNSGASTDTQYF
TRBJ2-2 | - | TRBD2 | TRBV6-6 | TGTGCCACCATAGGACTAGCGCTGAACACCGGGGAGCTGTTTTTT | CATIGLALNTGELFF
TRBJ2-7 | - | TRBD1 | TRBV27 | TGTGCCAGCAGTGACAGGGGGCGCACCTCCTACGAGCAGTACTTC | CASSDRGRTSYEQYF
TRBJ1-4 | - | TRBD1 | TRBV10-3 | TGTGCCATCAGCTCGGGGCAGGGGGACGAAAAACTGTTTTTT | CAISSGQGDEKLFF
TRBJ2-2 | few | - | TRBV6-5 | TGTGCCAGCACCCGGACAGTTAGGGTCGGGGAGCTGTTTTTT | CASTRTVRVGELFF
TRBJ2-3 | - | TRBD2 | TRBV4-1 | TGCGCCAGCAGCCAAGAGAGTGCGGGAGTACGGGCAGATACGCAGTATTTT | CASSQESAGVRADTQYF
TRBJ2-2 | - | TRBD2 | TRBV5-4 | TGTGCCAGCACCTCGGGTAGCGGGAGATTTACCGGGGAGCTGTTTTTT | CASTSGSGRFTGELFF
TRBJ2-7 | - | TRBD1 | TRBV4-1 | TGCGCCAGCAGCCTAAACCGGGACAGCTCCTACGAGCAGTACTTC | CASSLNRDSSYEQYF
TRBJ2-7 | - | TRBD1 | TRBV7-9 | TGTGCCAGCAGCCGTTCGGACAGGGGGGGCTACGAGCAGTACTTC | CASSRSDRGGYEQYF
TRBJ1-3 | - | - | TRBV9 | TGTGCCAGCAGCGAGGGGGAATACTCTGGAAACACCATATATTTT | CASSEGEYSGNTIYF
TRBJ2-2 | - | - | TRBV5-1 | TGCGCCAGCAGCCCGCAGGGGGGCCCGACGAACACCGGGGAGCTGTTTTTT | CASSPQGGPTNTGELFF
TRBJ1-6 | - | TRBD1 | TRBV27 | TGTGCCAGCAGACTCTTAGCAGTAGACAGGGAGAATAATTCACCCCTCCACTTT | CASRLLAVDRENNSPLHF
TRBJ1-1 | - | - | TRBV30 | TGTGCCTGGAGTCCGGGGATGAACACTGAAGCTTTCTTT | CAWSPGMNTEAFF
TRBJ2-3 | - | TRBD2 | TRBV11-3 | TGTGCCAGCAGCATGGGGGGGACTAGCACAGATACGCAGTATTTT | CASSMGGTSTDTQYF